This T cell receptor (beta chain) derives from a study of blood T cells in healthy people across ages. About the research overall: Template switching picked up about one barcoded beta molecule for each two T cells.

The CDR3 has 16 residues. Trimming took 5 bases from V and 4 from J; bases not matched to a gene: 4. Germline-derived CDR1 and CDR2 are SGHTA and FQGNSA. Alongside a J-beta primer mix, a sample-barcoded 5' primer served in a second PCR lasting roughly 6 to 11 cycles. Individual samples furnished no less than 2.5 million CDR3-containing paired-end reads apiece. Each CDR3 protein gets one entry after TCRdb re-called the 5' RACE reads with MiXCR. This sample has fewer than 2,000,000 distinct CDR3 sequences, with about 39% found just once. There are a few counts of this clonotype. Its specificity is not known. Study observations and caveats: A strong correlation was seen between TCR beta diversity and naive T cell percentage. Naive and antigen-experienced cells could not be conclusively compared, given unsorted PBMCs.

The clonotype was recovered from a human donor in good health. The sequenced sample consisted of blood. This chain links TRBV7-2 with TRBJ2-1, with TRBD2 matching over 14 bases. CDR3 in DNA: TGTGCCAGCAGCGGCAGACTAGCGGGGGGGTACAATGAGCAGTTCTTC. This encodes CASSGRLAGGYNEQFF.